A single sample is the source of the 7 T cell receptor beta chains below, sequenced in a study of blood T cell repertoires in COVID-19. Only in-frame clones appear in the TCRdb table, and some are missing; sequencing was by immunoSEQ multiplex PCR. The top ten hold less than 15% of the sample, which has about 270,000 clones, about 90% seen once. The sequenced material came from peripheral blood. The receptor source for this set is a woman younger than 45 with COVID-19, enrolled during active disease.

The rearrangement links TRBV19 to TRBJ1-1, with D hard to call. Germline V gene sequence: CDR1 LNHDA, CDR2 SQIVND (reference sequence). V was clipped by 6 bases and J by 1 base, with 21 bases between them. The CDR3 contains 17 residues. The CDR3 reads CASRTPLARVRNTEAFF. The CDR3 bases are TGTGCCAGTAGGACCCCCCTAGCAAGGGTACGGAACACTGAAGCTTTCTTT.

V and J are TRBV19 and TRBJ1-1; D not certain. Per germline, CDR1 LNHDA and CDR2 SQIVND (reference sequence). The CDR3 has 14 amino acids. Trimming cost V 3 bases and J 2 bases, with 10 bases left between them. As DNA, the CDR3 is TGTGCCAGTAGTATTGTAGTATCAAACACTGAAGCTTTCTTT. The encoded protein is CASSIVVSNTEAFF.

V usage is TRBV5-5 and J usage is TRBJ2-3, with 11 bases aligning to TRBD2. V shed 4 bases, J shed 1 base, and the junction held 8 bases outside the gene matches. The CDR3 runs 17 residues. Germline assignment: CDR1 SGHKS and CDR2 YYEKEE (reference sequence). Written as DNA, the CDR3 is TGTGCCAGCAGCGCGACTAGCGGGGTAGAAGGCACAGATACGCAGTATTTT. Translation: CASSATSGVEGTDTQYF.

The chain links TRBV29-1 to TRBJ2-1, with a weak D call TRBD1 (6 bases). CDR3 length: 16 residues. Per germline, CDR1 SQVTM and CDR2 ANQGSEA. The V and J ends lost 1 base and 4 bases respectively, with 17 bases between them. This chain's CDR3 is CSVEGHSRDKYNEQFF. In DNA, the CDR3 is TGCAGCGTTGAAGGTCACAGCCGGGACAAGTACAATGAGCAGTTCTTC.

The J gene is TRBJ2-7, the V gene TRBV29-1; D uncertain. This CDR3 is built from 14 residues. V was clipped by 8 bases and J by 6 bases, with 23 bases between them. Germline CDR1 and CDR2: SQVTM and ANQGSEA. The CDR3 DNA follows: TGCAGCACCTCGATGAGCTCAGGTTTAAGCGAGCAGTACTTC. It is translated as CSTSMSSGLSEQYF.

The rearrangement uses TRBV28 and TRBJ2-5, with 9 bases that match TRBD1. The CDR3 contains 14 residues. Losses at the gene ends were 4 bases for V and 13 bases for J; bases not matched to a gene: 13. CDR1 is MDHEN, CDR2 SYDVKM, per germline. DNA for the CDR3: TGTGCCAGCAGTTCCAGAAACAGGGGGCGCTCTCGGTACTTC. Translating gives CASSSRNRGRSRYF.

This rearrangement joins TRBV5-1 to TRBJ1-1, with 7 bases aligning to TRBD1. The CDR3 runs to 17 residues. Germline trimming cut 0 bases from V and 1 base from J; bases unmatched to any gene: 9. Germline lookup yields CDR1 SGHRS and CDR2 YFSETQ. CDR3 nucleotides: TGCGCCAGCAGCTTGGATCCCCAGGGGGGACGGAACACTGAAGCTTTCTTT. This encodes CASSLDPQGGRNTEAFF. The complete variable domain, with remaining parts taken from reference TRBV5-1 and TRBJ1-1, reads KAGVTQTPRYLIKTRGQQVTLSCSPISGHRSVSWYQQTPGQGLQFLFEYFSETQRNKGNFPGRFSGRQFSNSRSEMNVSTLELGDSALYLCASSLDPQGGRNTEAFFGQGTRLTVV.